The source of this T cell receptor beta chain is a study of PD-L1 blockade in urothelial cancer (dated by TCRdb to the late 2010s). Some background on the complete study: Therapy was started in 2014 for all patients, and atezolizumab 1,200 mg was administered intravenously every 3 weeks. About 85% of the roughly 29 patients were males with bladder-origin urothelial cancer, and about 65% of the roughly 30 reported a prior smoking history. An ECOG performance status of 0 or 1 was recorded for the patients, and 0 to 3 prior chemotherapy regimens had been received by the patients. Blood samples were analyzed 3 weeks after the start of treatment (second dose) and 6 weeks after the start of treatment. A median of approximately 140,000 T cells and 65,000 to 90,000 unique TCRs was obtained from blood samples, and a median clonality of approximately 0.08 was observed. Somatic, immune and clinical correlates of response to PD-L1 blockade with atezolizumab in urothelial cancer were the focus of an exploratory multi-omic analysis. Pretreatment tumor samples, along with matched peripheral blood collected serially before and after atezolizumab treatment, underwent TCR sequencing. Progression-free survival longer than 6 months counted as durable clinical benefit, and TCR features were additionally tested against both progression-free and overall survival. In the same patients, whole exome sequencing and RNA sequencing of pretreatment tumors were performed in addition to TCR sequencing. Durable clinical benefit was achieved by nine patients but not by the remaining 20. Over 28 patients had pretreatment blood TCR-seq, around 24 had at least one posttreatment blood collection, and around 24 had tumor TCR-seq.

The time point label corresponds to: pretreatment peripheral blood. The cohort comprised fewer than 35 patients with locally advanced or metastatic urothelial carcinoma treated at Memorial Sloan Kettering on a trial protocol. Peripheral blood mononuclear cells were collected from each patient pretreatment and during treatment, giving between 1 and 8 total time points per patient. The Qiagen DNeasy Blood extraction kit was used to purify genomic DNA from total PBMCs and tumor samples. PBMCs were collected pretreatment and during treatment, and were isolated and stored as previously described. Each PCR received spiked-in synthetic TCR analog templates so that absolute template abundance could be estimated from read counts. Using the immunoSEQ assay, TCRbeta CDR3 regions were amplified from genomic DNA with bias-controlled V and J gene primers. Rearranged TCRbeta segments were sequenced at approximately 20X coverage. The study's own analysis went as follows. Sequencing errors were corrected by clustering and CDR3s were annotated against IMGT to assign V, D and J genes. Downstream analyses used only productive TCRbeta rearrangements, leaving out any out-of-frame or stop-codon sequences. To compute clonality, Shannon entropy was normalized by the log of the number of unique productive sequences and then subtracted from one. Clones differing between time points or between blood and tumor were identified by Fisher's exact test with Benjamini-Hochberg correction at adjusted p below 0.01. TCRdb carries this immuneACCESS record with in-frame sequences only. Its versions omit some clonotypes, under half of them owing to an unresolved V gene in the studies checked, with the rest unexplained. That table is the source of V, J and clone size, and D and trimming were worked out from the DNA. In all, the sample holds around 100,000 clones, and about nine tenths of those were seen once. 2% to 2.5% of the sample lies in the top ten.

A note on this clone: This receptor's antigen is unknown. No base quality information exists; no much larger clone differs at one position.

Reading from cysteine to phenylalanine, the CDR3 counts 16 amino acids. Only the CDR3 portion is preserved as DNA: 48 bases, with reading frame beginning at the first base. Beyond this particular receptor, the publication reports: Greater expansion of tumor-associated TCR clones in peripheral blood 3 weeks after the start of treatment was observed in patients with durable benefit (n of about 21, p = 0.022). Improved progression-free and overall survival was associated with having pretreatment peripheral blood TCR clonality below the median. Because of the small sample size (n ≈ 30) and the many exploratory analyses performed, the results are intended to be regarded as hypothesis-generating.

This clonotype was obtained from a man aged 60-69 years with urothelial cancer. The receptor chain draws on TRBV21-1 and TRBJ2-7; TRBD1, as called in the table, went unchecked against the DNA. TRBV21-1 is reported as a pseudogene. Sequenced material: PBMCs, taken around atezolizumab (anti-PD-L1) treatment. The encoded CDR3 is CASSTDRDDGSYEQYF. The DNA sequence is TGTGCCAGCAGCACCGACAGGGACGACGGATCCTACGAGCAGTACTTC.